One sample yielded the 28 T cell receptor beta chains listed below, sequenced in a study of T cells after yellow fever vaccination (dated by TCRdb to about 2019). The treatment or condition label for this specimen denotes: live attenuated yellow fever vaccine strain. Receptors were amplified or captured by 5' RACE. The instrument given in TCRdb is Illumina HiSeq 2500. TCRdb took the public reads, trimmed them with fastp at Q25, ran MiXCR for clone calling and kept in-frame beta chains. CDR3 protein sequences are deduplicated, and each keeps its most common genes and DNA. The sample includes a few hundred thousand distinct CDR3 sequences, with roughly a sixth observed a single time. The ten largest clones represent 17% of the sample. The sequencing here drew on PBMCs, taken about 5 days after the first yellow fever vaccination. The receptors derive from a young man who received the YFV17D yellow fever vaccine.

This clonotype was counted only a few times. The chain links TRBV5-4 to TRBJ2-7, with TRBD1 matching over 10 bases. Germline values: CDR1 SGHNT, CDR2 YYREEE (reference sequence). J lost 2 bases, V lost 4 bases, and 6 bases had no gene match. The length of the CDR3 is 15 residues. The DNA of the CDR3 is TGTGCCAGCAGCCGTTCCGGGACAGGGGCCTACGAGCAGTACTTC. It is translated as CASSRSGTGAYEQYF.

This clonotype was seen more than once but under ten times. Its ends do not fully match the called genes, so a read error is possible. The chain has TRBV10-3 and TRBJ2-7; perhaps TRBD1 as D (6 bases). CDR3 length equals 16 residues. In germline, CDR1 is ENHRY, CDR2 SYGVKD. CDR3 DNA: TGCGACCAAAGTGGGGGCCGAAGTCGGGGCTCCTACGAGCAGTACTTC. Its translation: CDQSGGRSRGSYEQYF.

This clonotype occurred a few times. V gene TRBV28 combines with J gene TRBJ2-2, with D possibly called TRBD1 or TRBD2 (6 bases each). Trimming took off 6 bases at V and 6 bases at J, with 17 bases between the two ends. Per the germline V gene, CDR1 is MDHEN and CDR2 is SYDVKM. The CDR3 has 15 amino acids. CDR3 sequence (DNA): TGTGCCAGCAGCCCTCCGGGGGCCCGATCCGGGGAGCTGTTTTTT. This sequence encodes CASSPPGARSGELFF.

V is TRBV4-2 and J is TRBJ2-1, with 9 bases that match TRBD1. The trim removed 3 bases at V and 2 bases at J, leaving 8 bases unmatched. The CDR3 has 17 residues. Germline loops: CDR1 LGHNA, CDR2 YNFKEQ. CDR3: CASSHPRDRAAYNEQFF. The DNA of the CDR3 is TGTGCCAGCAGCCATCCCCGGGACAGGGCCGCCTACAATGAGCAGTTCTTC.

This chain links TRBV30 with TRBJ2-3; D may be TRBD1 (6 bases). The germline V gene has CDR1 GTSNPN and CDR2 SVGIG (reference sequence). V was shortened by 5 bases and J by 10 bases, with 19 bases between the two germline ends. This CDR3 has 13 residues. The CDR3 region is CAWRGHGTHPQYF. The DNA of the CDR3 is TGTGCCTGGCGCGGGCACGGGACACACCCGCAGTATTTT.

This clonotype was counted between two and nine times. The chain couples TRBV27 to TRBJ1-1; D remains unclear. V gave up 2 bases and J gave up 2 bases, with 9 bases separating them. Germline loops: CDR1 MNHEY, CDR2 SMNVEV (reference sequence). The CDR3 contains 14 residues. CDR3: CASSLSRLNTEAFF. The CDR3 DNA reads as TGTGCCAGCAGTTTAAGCAGGTTAAACACTGAAGCTTTCTTT.

The chain is built from TRBV19 and TRBJ1-5; TRBD1 might be the D (5 bases). The germline V and J ends were trimmed by 7 bases and 7 bases, with 23 bases remaining between them. The CDR3 spans 16 residues. The V gene's germline CDR1 is LNHDA and CDR2 SQIVND (reference sequence). CDR3 amino acids: CASKDNDFGNGQPQHF. The CDR3 DNA is TGTGCCAGTAAGGACAATGATTTTGGAAACGGGCAGCCCCAGCATTTT.

V and J are TRBV7-9 and TRBJ1-2; 7 nucleotides align to TRBD1. V lost 5 bases and J lost 8; bases outside the gene matches: 11. The CDR3 sequence is 14 residues long. CDR1 and CDR2 (germline): SEHNR, FQNEAQ (reference sequence). The CDR3, as DNA: TGTGCCAGCAGCCCCAGACAGGGTGTGGAAGGCTACACCTTC. It is translated as CASSPRQGVEGYTF.

This clonotype was counted a few times. The CDR3 loop reads CASSVGRGLVNEQFF. The DNA for the CDR3 is TGTGCCAGCAGCGTAGGCAGGGGGCTTGTAAATGAGCAGTTCTTC. The gene calls are TRBV9 and TRBJ2-1; 8 nucleotides match TRBD1. The germline V gene has CDR1 SGDLS and CDR2 YYNGEE. The CDR3 loop spans 15 amino acids. V was pared by 0 bases and J by 7 bases, with 6 bases of the junction left unmatched.

This clonotype was recorded a few times. The chain links TRBV7-2 to TRBJ1-2; D is perhaps TRBD1 (5 bases). V was clipped by 2 bases and J by 8 bases, with 21 bases between them. The germline gives CDR1 SGHTA, CDR2 FQGNSA. The CDR3 has 16 amino acids. The CDR3 DNA reads TGTGCCAGCAGCTTACGGCCCAGGGATAGGAAAGAGGGCTACACCTTC. This codes for CASSLRPRDRKEGYTF.

This chain connects TRBV18 to TRBJ1-2; D is unclear. V was trimmed by 2 bases and J by 6 bases, leaving 4 bases between them. Looked up from germline, CDR1 is KGHSH and CDR2 is LQKENI. This CDR3 comprises 11 residues. CDR3 protein: CASSPGNGYTF. In DNA, the CDR3 is TGTGCCAGCTCACCAGGAAATGGCTACACCTTC.

This clonotype was seen a handful of times. The V gene is TRBV12-3 or TRBV12-4, the J gene TRBJ2-3, with 9 bases aligning to TRBD1. The CDR3 extends over 16 amino acids. J was trimmed by 4 bases and V by 5 bases; bases with no gene match: 10. This CDR3 reads CASSLSPGQGSDTQYF. CDR3 in DNA: TGTGCCAGCAGTCTATCCCCGGGACAGGGCTCAGATACGCAGTATTTT.

In its sample, this clonotype was seen a few times. CDR3 nucleotides: TGTGCCATCAGTGAGTCTACGACTAGCGGGAGTAGAACAGATACGCAGTATTTT. Its translation is CAISESTTSGSRTDTQYF. This chain links TRBV10-3 with TRBJ2-3; TRBD2 matches at 12 bases. CDR1 and CDR2 from the germline V gene are ENHRY and SYGVKD. This CDR3 is built from 18 residues. V was clipped by 0 bases and J by 3 bases; unmatched bases: 7.

The sample holds a few counts of this clonotype. The V gene is TRBV5-6, the J gene TRBJ1-4, with 9 bases aligning to TRBD1. The CDR3 totals 15 residues. Looked up from germline, CDR1 is SGHDT and CDR2 is YYEEEE. Germline trimming cut 0 bases from V and 8 bases from J; bases unmatched to any gene: 5. DNA of the CDR3: TGTGCCAGCAGCTTGGCGACAGGGGGAGTCGAAAAACTGTTTTTT. This encodes CASSLATGGVEKLFF.

This clonotype showed up just once. J is TRBJ2-7 and V is TRBV20-1, with a tentative D call TRBD2 (6 bases). This CDR3 spans 13 amino acids. Germline-derived CDR1 and CDR2 are DFQATT and SNEGSKA (reference sequence). Trimming shortened V by 3 bases and J by 3 bases, and 12 bases separated the two germline ends. CDR3 sequence (DNA): TGCAGTGCTAGGGCAGGACTAAGCTACGAGCAGTACTTC. Encoded protein: CSARAGLSYEQYF.

The chain combines TRBV6-5 with TRBJ1-1; 9 nucleotides agree with TRBD1. The CDR3 runs 14 residues. Per germline, CDR1 MNHEY and CDR2 SVGAGI. V lost 3 bases to trimming and J lost 7 bases; unmatched junction nucleotides: 6. The CDR3 loop is CASSYVGQGGEAFF. The CDR3 coding sequence is TGTGCCAGCAGTTATGTGGGACAGGGAGGTGAAGCTTTCTTT.

The table lists this clonotype with a few counts. The rearrangement links TRBV6-5 to TRBJ2-1, with 15 bases identical to TRBD2. The CDR3 loop spans 16 amino acids. V lost 0 bases and J lost 9; bases outside the gene matches: 3. Germline CDR1 and CDR2: MNHEY and SVGAGI. The CDR3 reads CASSYSGLAGGIEQFF. CDR3 DNA sequence: TGTGCCAGCAGTTACTCGGGACTAGCGGGGGGTATTGAGCAGTTCTTC.

The CDR3 DNA reads TGTGCCAGCAGCCAAGGGACTAGCGGACTGTACCAAGAGACCCAGTACTTC. The encoded protein is CASSQGTSGLYQETQYF. J is TRBJ2-5 and V is TRBV3-1, with 10 positions matching TRBD2. The CDR3 runs to 17 residues. The V and J ends lost 1 base and 0 bases, in that order; junction bases with no gene match: 5. The germline V gene encodes CDR1 LGHDT and CDR2 YNNKEL (reference sequence).

In its sample, this clonotype was seen a few times. V usage is TRBV7-9 and J usage is TRBJ2-4, with no clear D. The CDR3 is made up of 12 amino acids. Trimming took off 6 bases at V and 7 bases at J, with 10 bases between the two ends. Germline V gene data show CDR1 as SEHNR and CDR2 as FQNEAQ (reference sequence). The CDR3, as DNA: TGTGCCAGCAGTCAGAGAGAGAACATTCAGTACTTC. It encodes CASSQRENIQYF.

This clonotype was observed a few times. V is TRBV5-5 and J is TRBJ1-1; 7 bases fit TRBD1. Germline-derived CDR1 and CDR2 are SGHKS and YYEKEE (reference sequence). The CDR3 contains 14 residues. V lost 2 bases and J lost 3; bases outside the gene matches: 4. CDR3 nucleotides: TGTGCCAGCAGCTTAGGGGGCGTTTACACTGAAGCTTTCTTT. It yields the protein CASSLGGVYTEAFF.

Only a few counts were recorded for this clonotype. DNA of the CDR3: TGTGCCAGCAGCGACGGGCCATCAGGGGTACACTATGGCTACACCTTC. This translates into CASSDGPSGVHYGYTF. The chain joins TRBV6-1 to TRBJ1-2, with D possibly TRBD1 on 6 matching bases. Per the germline V gene, CDR1 is MNHNS and CDR2 is SASEGT. This CDR3 is built from 16 residues. Trimming cost V 6 bases and J 3 bases, with 20 bases left between them.

The rearrangement joins TRBV25-1 to TRBJ2-1; 8 nucleotides align to TRBD1. The CDR3 extends over 17 amino acids. Germline V gene lookup returns CDR1 MGHDK and CDR2 SYGVNS. The ends lost 1 base at V and 4 bases at J; junction bases unmatched: 9. CDR3 nucleotide sequence: TGTGCCAGCAGTGAATTGGGTCGCAGGGGGCCATACAATGAGCAGTTCTTC. Protein sequence: CASSELGRRGPYNEQFF.

This clonotype came up a few times. The chain uses TRBV4-1 and TRBJ1-2; D unclear. The CDR3 consists of 15 residues. Deletions cut 0 bases from V and 3 bases from J, with 11 bases between. The V gene's germline CDR1 is MGHRA and CDR2 YSYEKL. The CDR3 sequence is CASSQEAGIDYGYTF. The CDR3 region has the DNA TGCGCCAGCAGCCAAGAGGCGGGGATTGACTATGGCTACACCTTC.

This clonotype turned up a few times. The chain recombines TRBV7-2 with TRBJ1-2; D is possibly TRBD1 (6 bases). The CDR3 runs to 13 residues. From germline, CDR1 is SGHTA and CDR2 FQGNSA. Trimming stripped 4 bases from V and 4 bases from J, with 10 bases between. The CDR3 protein is CASSSQGSYGYTF. CDR3 nucleotides: TGTGCCAGCAGCTCACAGGGTTCCTATGGCTACACCTTC.

This clonotype was detected a few times. The genes are TRBV6-5 and TRBJ2-7, with D possibly matching TRBD2 (6 bases). In germline, CDR1 is MNHEY, CDR2 SVGAGI. Trimming took off 2 bases at V and 4 bases at J, with 15 bases between the two ends. The CDR3 covers 15 residues. For the CDR3, the DNA is TGTGCCAGCAGTTACCAGCCTAGCGAGGAATACGAGCAGTACTTC. This sequence encodes CASSYQPSEEYEQYF.

The rearrangement joins TRBV10-2 to TRBJ2-3; 9 positions match TRBD2. Looked up from germline, CDR1 is WSHSY and CDR2 is SAAADI. The CDR3 loop spans 15 amino acids. V gave up 3 bases and J gave up 6 bases; unmatched junction bases: 7. CDR3 coding DNA: TGCGCCAGCAGTGACGCGGGGGGGCTCCGGGATACGCAGTATTTT. This gives the protein CASSDAGGLRDTQYF.

This clonotype is a singleton in its sample. J is TRBJ1-5 and V is TRBV28; tentative D call: TRBD1 (5 bases). The CDR3 length is 14 residues. V was pared by 5 bases and J by 7 bases, with 15 bases between. Germline CDR1 and CDR2: MDHEN and SYDVKM. The CDR3 region has the DNA TGTGCCAGCAGTCCCCCGGCAGGGTGGCAGCCCCAGCATTTT. This codes for CASSPPAGWQPQHF.

V and J are TRBV20-1 and TRBJ1-1; D is unresolved. The V end lost 3 bases, the J end lost 4 bases, and 15 bases lay between the germline ends. Germline V gives CDR1 DFQATT, CDR2 SNEGSKA (reference sequence). This CDR3 has 14 amino acids. CDR3 sequence (DNA): TGCAGTGCTAGTCTTTGGGCCGTAGGCACTGAAGCTTTCTTT. It codes for CSASLWAVGTEAFF.